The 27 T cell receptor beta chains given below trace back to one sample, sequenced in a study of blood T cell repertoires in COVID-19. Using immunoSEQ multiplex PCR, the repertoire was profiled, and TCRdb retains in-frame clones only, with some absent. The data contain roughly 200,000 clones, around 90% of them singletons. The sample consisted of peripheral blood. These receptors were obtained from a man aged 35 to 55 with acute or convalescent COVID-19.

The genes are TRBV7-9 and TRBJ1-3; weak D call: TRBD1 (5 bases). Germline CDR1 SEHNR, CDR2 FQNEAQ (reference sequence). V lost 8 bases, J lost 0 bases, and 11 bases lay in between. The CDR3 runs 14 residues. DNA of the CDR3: TGTGCCAGCCAGGGTTTTTCCTCTGGAAACACCATATATTTT. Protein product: CASQGFSSGNTIYF.

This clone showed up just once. DNA of the CDR3: TGCGCCAGCAGCTCGTTCCCAACAGGGCGAGGGCAAGAGACCCAGTACTTC. Translated, it gives CASSSFPTGRGQETQYF. V usage is TRBV5-1 and J usage is TRBJ2-5; maybe TRBD1 (6 bases). With 3 bases removed from V and 2 bases from J, the gap between germline ends came to 20 bases. The germline V gene has CDR1 SGHRS and CDR2 YFSETQ. CDR3 length: 17 residues. Complete variable domain (other parts from reference TRBV5-1 and TRBJ2-5): KAGVTQTPRYLIKTRGQQVTLSCSPISGHRSVSWYQQTPGQGLQFLFEYFSETQRNKGNFPGRFSGRQFSNSRSEMNVSTLELGDSALYLCASSSFPTGRGQETQYFGPGTRLLVL.

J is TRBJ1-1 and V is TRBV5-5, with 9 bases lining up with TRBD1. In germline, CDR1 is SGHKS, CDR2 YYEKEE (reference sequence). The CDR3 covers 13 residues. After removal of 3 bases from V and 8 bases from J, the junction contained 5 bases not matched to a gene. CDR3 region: CASSSDRGTEAFF. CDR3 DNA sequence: TGTGCCAGCAGCTCCGACAGGGGGACCGAAGCTTTCTTT.

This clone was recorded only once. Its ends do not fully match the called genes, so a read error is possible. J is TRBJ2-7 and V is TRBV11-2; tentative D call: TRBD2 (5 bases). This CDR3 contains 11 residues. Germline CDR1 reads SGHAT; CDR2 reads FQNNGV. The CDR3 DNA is TGTGCCAGCAGCAAAGGACTGCAAACCCTCTTC. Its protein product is CASSKGLQTLF.

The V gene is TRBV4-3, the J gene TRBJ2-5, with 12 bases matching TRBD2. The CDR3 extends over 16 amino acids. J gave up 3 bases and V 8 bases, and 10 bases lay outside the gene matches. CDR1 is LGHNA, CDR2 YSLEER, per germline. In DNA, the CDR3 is TGCGCCAGCGCCCTTCAACTAGCGGGGGGAGAAGAGACCCAGTACTTC. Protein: CASALQLAGGEETQYF.

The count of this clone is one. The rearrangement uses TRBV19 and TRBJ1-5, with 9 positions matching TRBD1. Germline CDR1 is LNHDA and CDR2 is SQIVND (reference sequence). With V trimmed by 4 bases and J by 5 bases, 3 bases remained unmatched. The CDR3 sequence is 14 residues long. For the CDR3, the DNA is TGTGCCAGTAGTACCACAGGGGGCGATCAGCCCCAGCATTTT. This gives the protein CASSTTGGDQPQHF.

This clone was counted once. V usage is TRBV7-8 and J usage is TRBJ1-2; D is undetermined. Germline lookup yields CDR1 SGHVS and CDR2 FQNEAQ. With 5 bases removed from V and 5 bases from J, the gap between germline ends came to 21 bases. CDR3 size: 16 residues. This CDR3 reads CASSPLGAASGYGYTF. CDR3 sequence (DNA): TGTGCCAGCAGCCCCCTAGGCGCAGCGTCCGGGTATGGCTACACCTTC. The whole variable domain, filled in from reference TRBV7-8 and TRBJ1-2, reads GAGVSQSPRYKVAKRGQDVALRCDPISGHVSLFWYQQALGQGPEFLTYFQNEAQLDKSGLPSDRFFAERPEGSVSTLKIQRTQQEDSAVYLCASSPLGAASGYGYTFGSGTRLTVV.

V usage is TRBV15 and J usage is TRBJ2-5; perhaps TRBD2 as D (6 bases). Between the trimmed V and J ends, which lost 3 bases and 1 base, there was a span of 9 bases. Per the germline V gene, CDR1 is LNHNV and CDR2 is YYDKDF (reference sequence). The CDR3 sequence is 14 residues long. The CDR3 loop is CATSSRLGQETQYF. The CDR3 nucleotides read TGTGCCACCAGCAGTCGACTAGGCCAAGAGACCCAGTACTTC.

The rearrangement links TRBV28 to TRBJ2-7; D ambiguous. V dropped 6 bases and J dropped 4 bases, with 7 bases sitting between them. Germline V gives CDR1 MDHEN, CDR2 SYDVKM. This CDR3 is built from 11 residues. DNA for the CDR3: TGTGCCAGCAGCTCCAGATACGAGCAGTACTTC. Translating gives CASSSRYEQYF.

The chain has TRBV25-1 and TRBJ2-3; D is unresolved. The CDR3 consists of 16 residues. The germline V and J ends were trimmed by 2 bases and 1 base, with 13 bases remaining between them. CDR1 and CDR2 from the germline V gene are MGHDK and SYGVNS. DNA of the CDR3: TGTGCCAGCAGTGAAGGTATAGAAGCGCGCACAGATACGCAGTATTTT. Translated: CASSEGIEARTDTQYF. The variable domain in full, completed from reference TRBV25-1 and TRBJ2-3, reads EADIYQTPRYLVIGTGKKITLECSQTMGHDKMYWYQQDPGMELHLIHYSYGVNSTEKGDLSSESTVSRIRTEHFPLTLESARPSHTSQYLCASSEGIEARTDTQYFGPGTRLTVL.

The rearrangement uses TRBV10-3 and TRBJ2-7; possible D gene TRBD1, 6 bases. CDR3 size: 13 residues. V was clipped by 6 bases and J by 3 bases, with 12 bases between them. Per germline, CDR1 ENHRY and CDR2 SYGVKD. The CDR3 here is CAISRQDLYEQYF. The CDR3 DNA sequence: TGTGCCATCAGCCGACAGGACCTCTACGAGCAGTACTTC.

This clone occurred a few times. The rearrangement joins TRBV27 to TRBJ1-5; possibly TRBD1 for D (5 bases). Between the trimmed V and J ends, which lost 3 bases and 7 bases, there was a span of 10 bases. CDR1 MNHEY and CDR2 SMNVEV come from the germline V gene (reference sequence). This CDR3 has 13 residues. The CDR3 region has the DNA TGTGCCAGCAGTTTGGGGCAGTACCAGCCCCAGCATTTT. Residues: CASSLGQYQPQHF.

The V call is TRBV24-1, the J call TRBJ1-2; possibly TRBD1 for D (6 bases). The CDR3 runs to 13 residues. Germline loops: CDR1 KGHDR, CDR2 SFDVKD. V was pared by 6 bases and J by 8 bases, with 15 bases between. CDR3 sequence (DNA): TGTGCCACCAGTAACGGTGGGACAACGGGCTACACCTTC. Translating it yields CATSNGGTTGYTF.

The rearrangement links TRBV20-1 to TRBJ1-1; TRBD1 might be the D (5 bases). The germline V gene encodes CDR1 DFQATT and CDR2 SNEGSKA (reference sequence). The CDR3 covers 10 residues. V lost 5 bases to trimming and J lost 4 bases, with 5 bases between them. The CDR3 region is CSAQGTEAFF. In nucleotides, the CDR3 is TGCAGTGCTCAGGGCACTGAAGCTTTCTTT.

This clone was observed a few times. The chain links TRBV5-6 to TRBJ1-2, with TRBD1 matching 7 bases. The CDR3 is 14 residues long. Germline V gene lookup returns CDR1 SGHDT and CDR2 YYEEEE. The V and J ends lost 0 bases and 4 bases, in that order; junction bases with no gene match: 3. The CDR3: CASSLEGGGYGYTF. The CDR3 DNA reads TGTGCCAGCAGCTTGGAAGGGGGCGGCTATGGCTACACCTTC.

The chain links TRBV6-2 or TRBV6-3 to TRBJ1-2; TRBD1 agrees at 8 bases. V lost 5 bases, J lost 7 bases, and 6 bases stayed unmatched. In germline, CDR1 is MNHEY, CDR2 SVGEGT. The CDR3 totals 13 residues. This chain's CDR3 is CASSVTGGIGYTF. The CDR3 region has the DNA TGTGCCAGCAGTGTCACAGGGGGTATTGGCTACACCTTC.

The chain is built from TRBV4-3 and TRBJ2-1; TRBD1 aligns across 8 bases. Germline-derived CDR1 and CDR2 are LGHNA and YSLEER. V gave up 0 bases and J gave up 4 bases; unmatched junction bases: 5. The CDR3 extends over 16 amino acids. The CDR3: CASSQDAGGLYNEQFF. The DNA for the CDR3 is TGCGCCAGCAGCCAAGATGCAGGGGGCTTGTACAATGAGCAGTTCTTC.

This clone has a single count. The CDR3 DNA is TGTGCCAGCGGGCGGAGGGGGCTCGACGAGCAGTACTTC. Amino acid sequence: CASGRRGLDEQYF. The chain combines TRBV12-3 or TRBV12-4 with TRBJ2-7, with D tentatively TRBD1 (7 bases). The V end was cut by 8 bases, the J end by 5 bases, with 16 bases between. The CDR3 consists of 13 residues.

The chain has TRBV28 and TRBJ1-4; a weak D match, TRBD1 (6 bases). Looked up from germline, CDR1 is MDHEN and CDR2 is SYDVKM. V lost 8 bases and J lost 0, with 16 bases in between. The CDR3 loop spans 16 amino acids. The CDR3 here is CASLDGGATTNEKLFF. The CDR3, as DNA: TGTGCCAGCCTTGATGGGGGCGCCACAACTAATGAAAAACTGTTTTTT.

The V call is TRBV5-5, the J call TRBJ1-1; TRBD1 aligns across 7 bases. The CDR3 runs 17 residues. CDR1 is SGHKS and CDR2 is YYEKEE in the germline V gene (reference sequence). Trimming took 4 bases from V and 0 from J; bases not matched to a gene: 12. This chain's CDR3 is CASSPGQDRALNTEAFF. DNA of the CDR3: TGTGCCAGCAGCCCCGGACAGGACAGAGCTTTGAACACTGAAGCTTTCTTT.

The CDR3 spells CAARGQTNTGELFF. DNA of the CDR3: TGTGCCGCCAGGGGACAAACGAACACCGGGGAGCTGTTTTTT. V usage is TRBV30 and J usage is TRBJ2-2, with D possibly being TRBD1 (6 bases). The CDR3 totals 14 residues. V gave up 8 bases and J gave up 0 bases, with 13 bases separating them. Germline V gene lookup returns CDR1 GTSNPN and CDR2 SVGIG (reference sequence).

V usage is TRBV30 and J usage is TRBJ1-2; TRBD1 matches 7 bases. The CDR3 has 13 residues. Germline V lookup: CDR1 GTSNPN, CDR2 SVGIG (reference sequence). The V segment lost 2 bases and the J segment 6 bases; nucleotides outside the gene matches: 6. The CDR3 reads CAWSRVTGHGYTF. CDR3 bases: TGTGCCTGGAGTAGGGTGACAGGGCATGGCTACACCTTC.

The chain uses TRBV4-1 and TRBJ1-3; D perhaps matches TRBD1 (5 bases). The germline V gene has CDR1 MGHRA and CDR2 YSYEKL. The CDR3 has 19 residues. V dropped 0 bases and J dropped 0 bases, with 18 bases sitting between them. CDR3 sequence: CASSQEMSRGALSGNTIYF. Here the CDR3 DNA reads TGCGCCAGCAGCCAAGAGATGTCACGCGGGGCCCTCTCTGGAAACACCATATATTTT.

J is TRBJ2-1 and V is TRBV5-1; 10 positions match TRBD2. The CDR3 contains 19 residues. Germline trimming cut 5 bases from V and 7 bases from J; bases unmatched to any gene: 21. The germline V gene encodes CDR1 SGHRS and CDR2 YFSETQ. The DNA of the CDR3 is TGCGCCAGCAGAGGGGGACTGGCGGACCTAGCGGGGGCTGGGAATGAGCAGTTCTTC. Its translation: CASRGGLADLAGAGNEQFF.

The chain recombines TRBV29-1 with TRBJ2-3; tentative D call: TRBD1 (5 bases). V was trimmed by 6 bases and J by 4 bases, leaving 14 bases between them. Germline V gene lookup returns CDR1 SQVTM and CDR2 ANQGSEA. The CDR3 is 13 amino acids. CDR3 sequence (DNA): TGCAGCGTGTTCCTATCAGGGCCAGATACGCAGTATTTT. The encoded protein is CSVFLSGPDTQYF.

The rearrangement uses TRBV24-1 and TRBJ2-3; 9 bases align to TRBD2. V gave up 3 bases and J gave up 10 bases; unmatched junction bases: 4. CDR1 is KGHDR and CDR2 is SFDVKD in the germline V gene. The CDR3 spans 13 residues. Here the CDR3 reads CATSDRLAGPQYF. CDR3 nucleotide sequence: TGTGCCACCAGTGATAGGCTAGCGGGACCGCAGTATTTT.

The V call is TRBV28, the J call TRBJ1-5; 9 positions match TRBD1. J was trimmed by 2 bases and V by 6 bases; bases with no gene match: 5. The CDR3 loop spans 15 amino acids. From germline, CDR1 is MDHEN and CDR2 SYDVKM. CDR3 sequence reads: CASRRTGVGNQPQHF. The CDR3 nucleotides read TGTGCCAGCAGGAGGACAGGGGTCGGCAATCAGCCCCAGCATTTT.